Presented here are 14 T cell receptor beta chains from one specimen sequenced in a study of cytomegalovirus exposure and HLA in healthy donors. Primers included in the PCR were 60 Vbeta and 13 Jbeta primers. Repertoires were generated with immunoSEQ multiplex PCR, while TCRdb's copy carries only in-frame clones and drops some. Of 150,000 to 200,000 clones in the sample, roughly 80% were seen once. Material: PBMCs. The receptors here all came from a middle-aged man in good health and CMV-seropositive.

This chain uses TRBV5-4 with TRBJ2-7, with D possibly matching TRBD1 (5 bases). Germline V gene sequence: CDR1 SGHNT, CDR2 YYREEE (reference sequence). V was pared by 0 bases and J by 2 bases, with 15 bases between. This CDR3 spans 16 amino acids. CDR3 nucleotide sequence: TGTGCCAGCAGCTTGGATCACCGGACACCGGCCTACGAGCAGTACTTC. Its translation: CASSLDHRTPAYEQYF.

CDR3 nucleotides: TGTGCCAGCAGCTCGCGGGCGGGTACGAACACTGAAGCTTTCTTT. Translated: CASSSRAGTNTEAFF. The chain couples TRBV7-9 to TRBJ1-1; no clear D. CDR1 and CDR2 from the germline V gene are SEHNR and FQNEAQ (reference sequence). This CDR3 contains 15 residues. V gave up 4 bases and J gave up 1 base, with 13 bases separating them.

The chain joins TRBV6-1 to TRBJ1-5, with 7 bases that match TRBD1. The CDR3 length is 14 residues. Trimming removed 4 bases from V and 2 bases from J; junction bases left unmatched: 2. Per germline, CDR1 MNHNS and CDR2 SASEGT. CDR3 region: CASSAGTGNQPQHF. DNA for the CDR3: TGTGCCAGCAGTGCCGGGACAGGCAATCAGCCCCAGCATTTT.

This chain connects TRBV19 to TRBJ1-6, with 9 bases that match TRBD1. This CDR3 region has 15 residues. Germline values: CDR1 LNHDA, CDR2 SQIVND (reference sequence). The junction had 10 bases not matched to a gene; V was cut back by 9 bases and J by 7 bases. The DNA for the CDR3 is TGTGCCAGCGGACCCTGGGACAGGGAGAATTCACCCCTCCACTTT. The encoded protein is CASGPWDRENSPLHF.

The CDR3 sequence: CASSFRPGQYTGELFF. In DNA form, the CDR3 reads TGTGCCAGCAGCTTCCGCCCCGGACAGTACACCGGGGAGCTGTTTTTT. The rearrangement uses TRBV7-2 and TRBJ2-2; tentative D call: TRBD1 (6 bases). CDR1 and CDR2 (germline): SGHTA, FQGNSA. With 3 bases removed from V and 3 bases from J, the gap between germline ends came to 14 bases. CDR3 length: 16 amino acids. The whole variable domain, filled in from reference TRBV7-2 and TRBJ2-2, reads GAGVSQSPSNKVTEKGKDVELRCDPISGHTALYWYRQSLGQGLEFLIYFQGNSAPDKSGLPSDRFSAERTGGSVSTLTIQRTQQEDSAVYLCASSFRPGQYTGELFFGEGSRLTVL.

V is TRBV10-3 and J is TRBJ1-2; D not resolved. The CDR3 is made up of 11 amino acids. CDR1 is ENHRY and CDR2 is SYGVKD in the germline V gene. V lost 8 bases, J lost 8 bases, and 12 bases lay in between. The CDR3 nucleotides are TGTGCCATCGGTCGAGGAGAAGGCTACACCTTC. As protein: CAIGRGEGYTF.

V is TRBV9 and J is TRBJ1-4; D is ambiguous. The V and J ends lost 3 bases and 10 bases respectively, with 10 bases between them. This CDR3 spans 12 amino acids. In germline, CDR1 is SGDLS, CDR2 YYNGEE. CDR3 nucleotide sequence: TGTGCCAGCAGCGGCCAGGTCGGAAAACTGTTTTTT. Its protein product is CASSGQVGKLFF. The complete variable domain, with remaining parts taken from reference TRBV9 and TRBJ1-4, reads DSGVTQTPKHLITATGQRVTLRCSPRSGDLSVYWYQQSLDQGLQFLIQYYNGEERAKGNILERFSAQQFPDLHSELNLSSLELGDSALYFCASSGQVGKLFFGSGTQLSVL.

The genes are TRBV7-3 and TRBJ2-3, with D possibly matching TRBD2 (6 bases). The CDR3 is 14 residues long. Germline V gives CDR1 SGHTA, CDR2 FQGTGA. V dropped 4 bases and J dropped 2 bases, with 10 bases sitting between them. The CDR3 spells CASSSGLNTDTQYF. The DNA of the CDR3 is TGTGCCAGCAGCTCGGGACTTAACACAGATACGCAGTATTTT.

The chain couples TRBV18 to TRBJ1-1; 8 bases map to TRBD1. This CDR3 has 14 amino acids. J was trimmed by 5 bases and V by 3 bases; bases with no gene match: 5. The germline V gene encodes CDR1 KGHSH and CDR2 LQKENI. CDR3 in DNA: TGTGCCAGCTCACCGCGACAGGGGAAGACTGAAGCTTTCTTT. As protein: CASSPRQGKTEAFF.

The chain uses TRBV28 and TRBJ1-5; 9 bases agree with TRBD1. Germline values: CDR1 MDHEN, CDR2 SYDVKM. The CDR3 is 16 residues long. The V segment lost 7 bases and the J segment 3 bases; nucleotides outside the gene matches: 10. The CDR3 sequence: CASNTGTGSFNQPQHF. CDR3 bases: TGTGCCAGCAATACCGGGACAGGGTCCTTCAATCAGCCCCAGCATTTT.

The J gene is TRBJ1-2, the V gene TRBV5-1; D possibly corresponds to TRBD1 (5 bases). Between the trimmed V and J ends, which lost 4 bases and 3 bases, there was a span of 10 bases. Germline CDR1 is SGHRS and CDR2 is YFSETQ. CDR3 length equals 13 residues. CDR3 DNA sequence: TGCGCCAGCAGCCCCCGGGGGGACTATGGCTACACCTTC. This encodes CASSPRGDYGYTF. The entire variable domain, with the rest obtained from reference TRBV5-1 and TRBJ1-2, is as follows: KAGVTQTPRYLIKTRGQQVTLSCSPISGHRSVSWYQQTPGQGLQFLFEYFSETQRNKGNFPGRFSGRQFSNSRSEMNVSTLELGDSALYLCASSPRGDYGYTFGSGTRLTVV.

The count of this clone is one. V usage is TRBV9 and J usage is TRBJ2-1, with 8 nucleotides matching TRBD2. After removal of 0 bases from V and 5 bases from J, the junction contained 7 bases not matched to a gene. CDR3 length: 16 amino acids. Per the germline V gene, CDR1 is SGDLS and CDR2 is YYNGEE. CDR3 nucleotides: TGTGCCAGCAGCGTAGGAAACAGCGGGAGCCACAATGAGCAGTTCTTC. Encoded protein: CASSVGNSGSHNEQFF.

Here the CDR3 DNA reads TGTGCCAGCAGCCAAGGGACTAGCTCCTACAATGAGCAGTTCTTC. It specifies CASSQGTSSYNEQFF. This chain joins TRBV4-2 and TRBJ2-1, with 7 bases aligning to TRBD2. CDR1 LGHNA and CDR2 YNFKEQ come from the germline V gene. The CDR3 runs 15 residues. V dropped 1 base and J dropped 0; count of bases not matched to a gene: 0.

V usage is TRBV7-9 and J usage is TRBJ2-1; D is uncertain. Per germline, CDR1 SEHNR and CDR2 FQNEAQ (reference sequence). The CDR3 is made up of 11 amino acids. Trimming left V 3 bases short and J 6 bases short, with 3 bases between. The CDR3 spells CASSFSNEQFF. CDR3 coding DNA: TGTGCCAGCAGCTTCTCCAATGAGCAGTTCTTC.